This paragraph covers one T cell receptor beta chain sequence. Its antigen is not identified. The sample belongs to a study of beta chain features in type 1 diabetes. Study observations and caveats: In these data, an HLA type influence on TCRB rearrangement remained unresolved. Within patients, naive, central memory and Treg TCRB repertoires seemed more similar than within healthy donors.

Every donor provided one heparinised blood draw, which averaged roughly 120 mL. Using CD45RO/CCR7/CD25/CD127/CD95/CD27, CD4+ naive, central memory, regulatory and stem cell-like memory cells were sorted. Isolated RNA was reverse transcribed in full, so expressed TCRB transcripts were sequenced. Sequencing was performed with immunoSEQ multiplex PCR; in TCRdb, only in-frame clones are kept and a portion is missing. Among roughly 310,000 clones, 11% were seen once, and the ten largest hold roughly 0.016%. Material: naive CD4+ T cells from blood. This receptor was identified in a woman aged 25 to 39 in good health.

CDR3 nucleotide sequence: TGTGCCAGCAGTGACCTCGGACAGGGGTTCTACGAGCAGTACTTC. Its protein is CASSDLGQGFYEQYF. The gene calls are TRBV25-1 and TRBJ2-7; 9 bases are a match to TRBD1. Per the germline V gene, CDR1 is MGHDK and CDR2 is SYGVNS. Germline trimming cut 3 bases from V and 3 bases from J; bases unmatched to any gene: 6. The CDR3 has 15 residues.